This T cell receptor (beta chain) comes out of a study of T-cell reconstitution after alpha-beta-depleted transplantation in children. During its preparation, the TCRbeta library received unique molecular identifiers. TCRdb re-analysed the PCR reads in MiXCR, keeping a single row per CDR3 protein. Of a few hundred thousand distinct CDR3 sequences listed, about an eighth are singletons. There are many counts of this clonotype. Sequencing was performed on PBMCs, taken from the stem cell graft. The TCR sequence derives from a human donor who donated a stem cell graft to a child with Fanconi anemia.

CDR3 in DNA: TGTGCCAGCAGTCTGATGTTAACAGATACGCAGTATTTT. Protein product: CASSLMLTDTQYF. The rearrangement links TRBV2 to TRBJ2-3; D remains unclear. Trimming shortened V by 5 bases and J by 3 bases, and 9 bases separated the two germline ends. The CDR3 is 13 amino acids. The V gene's germline CDR1 is SNHLY and CDR2 FYNNEI.